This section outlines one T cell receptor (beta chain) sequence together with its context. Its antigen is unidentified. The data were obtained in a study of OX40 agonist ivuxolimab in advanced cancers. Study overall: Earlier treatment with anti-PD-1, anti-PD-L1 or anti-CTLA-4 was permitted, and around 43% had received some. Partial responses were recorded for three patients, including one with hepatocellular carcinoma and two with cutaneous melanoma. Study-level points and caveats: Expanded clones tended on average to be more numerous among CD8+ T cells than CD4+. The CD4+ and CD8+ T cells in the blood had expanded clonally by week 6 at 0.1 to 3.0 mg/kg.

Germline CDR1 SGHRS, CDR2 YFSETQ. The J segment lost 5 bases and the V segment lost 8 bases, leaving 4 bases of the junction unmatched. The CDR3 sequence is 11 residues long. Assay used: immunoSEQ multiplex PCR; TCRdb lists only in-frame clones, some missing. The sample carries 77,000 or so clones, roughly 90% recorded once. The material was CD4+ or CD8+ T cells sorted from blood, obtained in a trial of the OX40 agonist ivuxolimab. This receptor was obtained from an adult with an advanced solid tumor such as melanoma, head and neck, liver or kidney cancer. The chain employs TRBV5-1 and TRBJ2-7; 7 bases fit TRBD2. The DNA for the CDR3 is TGCGCCAGTGGGAGGGGTAACGAGCAGTACTTC. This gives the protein CASGRGNEQYF.